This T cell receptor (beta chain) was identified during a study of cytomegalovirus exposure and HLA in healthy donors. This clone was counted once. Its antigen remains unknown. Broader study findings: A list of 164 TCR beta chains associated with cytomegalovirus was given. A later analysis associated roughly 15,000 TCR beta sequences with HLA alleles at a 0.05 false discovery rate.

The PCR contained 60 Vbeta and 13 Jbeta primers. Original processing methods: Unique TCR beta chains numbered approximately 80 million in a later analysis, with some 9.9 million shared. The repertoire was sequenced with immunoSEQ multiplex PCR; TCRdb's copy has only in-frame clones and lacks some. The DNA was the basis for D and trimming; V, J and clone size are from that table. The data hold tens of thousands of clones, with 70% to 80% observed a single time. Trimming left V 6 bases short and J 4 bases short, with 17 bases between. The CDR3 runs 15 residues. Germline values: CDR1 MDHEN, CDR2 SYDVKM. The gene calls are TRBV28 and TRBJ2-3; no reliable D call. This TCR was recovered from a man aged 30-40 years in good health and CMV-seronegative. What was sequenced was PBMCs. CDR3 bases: TGTGCCAGCAGCTACCCCTCTGACAACTCAGATACGCAGTATTTT. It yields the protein CASSYPSDNSDTQYF. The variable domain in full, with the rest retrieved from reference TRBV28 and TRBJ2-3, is DVKVTQSSRYLVKRTGEKVFLECVQDMDHENMFWYRQDPGLGLRLIYFSYDVKMKEKGDIPEGYSVSREKKERFSLILESASTNQTSMYLCASSYPSDNSDTQYFGPGTRLTVL.